The T cell receptor beta chain described here comes from a study of T cell responses to AZD1222 COVID-19 vaccine. The overall study: Second-dose intervals near 4 or 12 weeks were combined.

About this clone itself: The antigen is unknown.

Study observations and caveats: Following two doses of AZD1222, Spike-specific TCR breadth and depth rose.

Clones were sequenced by immunoSEQ multiplex PCR, and TCRdb holds only the in-frame ones, with some missing. The sample lists about 130,000 clones, roughly 84% occurring once. Material: peripheral blood, obtained on day 0 of AZD1222 vaccination. The clonotype originates from an adult in good health.

The CDR3 DNA follows: TGTGCCAGCAGCTTGGACGGGAACTATGGCTACACCTTC. Its protein product is CASSLDGNYGYTF. The rearrangement uses TRBV5-5 and TRBJ1-2; D is uncertain. V gave up 0 bases and J gave up 2 bases, with 5 bases separating them. This CDR3 is built from 13 residues. CDR1 is SGHKS and CDR2 is YYEKEE in the germline V gene (reference sequence).